This entry concerns a single TCR beta chain. In the study's own analysis: From reference gene primer amplification, estimates of nucleated cell counts were derived. Only in-frame clones appear in the TCRdb table, and some are missing; sequencing was by immunoSEQ multiplex PCR. That table is the source of V, J and clone size, and D and trimming were worked out from the DNA. This sample has about 86,000 clones; over 70% occur once, and the top ten carry 30% to 35%. These data originate in a study of blood T cell repertoires in COVID-19. Study-level background: Spain, Italy and the United States supplied samples that represented acute and convalescent COVID-19. Sources were T cells, B-cell-depleted T cells, or PBMCs; the material itself was cDNA or gDNA.

The CDR3 loop spans 17 amino acids. Germline trimming cut 5 bases from V and 10 bases from J; bases unmatched to any gene: 13. The germline CDR1 and CDR2 sequences are SEHNR and FQNEAQ (reference sequence). The chain joins TRBV7-9 to TRBJ1-6; 11 nucleotides line up with TRBD1. Sequencing used peripheral blood. The clonotype was recovered from a woman older than 75 with active or convalescent COVID-19. Here the CDR3 DNA reads TGTGCCAGCAGCCACCCCACAGGGACAGGGGGGGGATCACCCCTCCACTTT. This codes for CASSHPTGTGGGSPLHF. The full variable domain, with the rest looked up from reference TRBV7-9 and TRBJ1-6, is DTGVSQNPRHKITKRGQNVTFRCDPISEHNRLYWYRQTLGQGPEFLTYFQNEAQLEKSRLLSDRFSAERPKGSFSTLEIQRTEQGDSAMYLCASSHPTGTGGGSPLHFGNGTRLTVT.